This record covers a single TCR beta chain. What it binds is not known. This CDR3 contains 15 residues. Deletions cut 0 bases from V and 3 bases from J, with 11 bases between. Per the germline V gene, CDR1 is SGDLS and CDR2 is YYNGEE. Donors were ostensibly healthy at sampling, although undocumented immune exposures were probable. This sample is drawn from a study of cytomegalovirus exposure and HLA in healthy donors. In the study overall: Earlier results showed roughly 110 million unique TCR beta sequences derived from roughly 180 million T cells.

PCR involved 60 Vbeta and 13 Jbeta primers. Method: immunoSEQ multiplex PCR; TCRdb's copy keeps in-frame clones and lacks some. The profile shows roughly 150,000 clones, approximately 70% of them singletons. The study's findings and limits: Later on, a genetic analysis was performed. It linked a missense variant in DCLRE1C with V- and J-gene trimming of TCR beta.

V is TRBV9 and J is TRBJ2-3; weak D call: TRBD1 (5 bases). Material for sequencing was PBMCs. The TCR originated in a woman younger than 30 in good health and CMV-seropositive. The CDR3 reads CASSVDGQGTDTQYF. The DNA of the CDR3 is TGTGCCAGCAGCGTAGATGGGCAGGGAACAGATACGCAGTATTTT.